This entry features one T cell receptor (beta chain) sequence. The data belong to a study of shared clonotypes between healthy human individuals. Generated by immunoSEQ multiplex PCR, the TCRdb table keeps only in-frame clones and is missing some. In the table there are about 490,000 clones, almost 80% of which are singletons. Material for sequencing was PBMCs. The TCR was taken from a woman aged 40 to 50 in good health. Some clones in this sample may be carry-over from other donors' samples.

The CDR3 loop is CASSGTGKYETQYF. As DNA, the CDR3 is TGTGCCAGCAGCGGAACTGGGAAGTACGAGACCCAGTACTTC. This chain joins TRBV6-1 and TRBJ2-5; D unclear. The CDR3 has 14 residues. V lost 6 bases and J 5 bases, leaving 16 bases between the germline ends. The germline V gene encodes CDR1 MNHNS and CDR2 SASEGT.